A single sample gave rise to the 13 T cell receptor beta chains below, sequenced in a study of T cells after posttransplantation cyclophosphamide. A marrow graft followed busulfan-fludarabine conditioning, with cyclophosphamide on days +3 and +4. TCRdb's copy holds only in-frame clones and misses some; the assay was immunoSEQ multiplex PCR. The data show about 2,300 clones, with none appearing a single time. This sample comprised PBMCs, obtained after an allogeneic stem cell transplant with post-transplant cyclophosphamide. The receptors come from a female patient between 55 and 75 years old who received an allogeneic stem cell transplant from an unrelated donor, was CMV-positive, and had acute GVHD only. The graft donor may have given rise to some T cells.

In its sample, this clone was seen many times. This chain's CDR3 is CASSRGTGRSGELFF. The DNA for the CDR3 is TGTGCCAGCAGCAGGGGGACAGGGCGGTCCGGGGAGCTGTTTTTT. V gene TRBV5-4 combines with J gene TRBJ2-2, with 9 bases fitting TRBD1. The CDR3 has 15 residues. Trimming took 4 bases from V and 6 from J; bases not matched to a gene: 7. The germline V gene has CDR1 SGHNT and CDR2 YYREEE (reference sequence).

In this sample, this clone turned up many times. The genes are TRBV7-9 and TRBJ1-4; D is possibly TRBD1 (5 bases). This CDR3 is 15 amino acids long. Germline V gives CDR1 SEHNR, CDR2 FQNEAQ (reference sequence). V dropped 3 bases and J dropped 6 bases, with 14 bases sitting between them. CDR3 coding DNA: TGTGCCAGCAGCTTGAGGAAGGGGAGGGATGAAAAACTGTTTTTT. Protein: CASSLRKGRDEKLFF.

This clone was seen many times. In DNA form, the CDR3 reads TGTGCCAGTAGTCCCGAAGGAGAGACCCAGTACTTC. It specifies CASSPEGETQYF. The V and J genes are TRBV19 and TRBJ2-5; D unresolved. V was pared by 5 bases and J by 4 bases, with 8 bases between. CDR1 and CDR2 from the germline V gene are LNHDA and SQIVND (reference sequence). The CDR3 has 12 residues.

This clone was found many times. The J gene is TRBJ2-1, the V gene TRBV5-1; possible D gene TRBD2, 6 bases. Trimming stripped 4 bases from V and 8 bases from J, with 19 bases between. Germline V gives CDR1 SGHRS, CDR2 YFSETQ. The CDR3 is made up of 15 amino acids. The CDR3 nucleotides are TGCGCCAGCAGCCAAATTGGGGGTCCGGGGGATGAGCAGTTCTTC. Translating gives CASSQIGGPGDEQFF.

This clone was counted many times. The V gene is TRBV14, the J gene TRBJ2-1, with D maybe TRBD2 (6 bases). Trimming removed 3 bases at V and 0 bases at J, with 21 bases between. Germline CDR1 reads SGHDN; CDR2 reads FVKESK. The CDR3 is 19 amino acids. Written as DNA, the CDR3 is TGTGCCAGCAGCCAGGCCACGCGGGAAAACTCTGGCTCCTACAATGAGCAGTTCTTC. Translating it yields CASSQATRENSGSYNEQFF.

This clone was seen at least ten times. The V gene is TRBV6-2 or TRBV6-3, the J gene TRBJ2-7; D is undetermined. The CDR3 contains 13 residues. V dropped 3 bases and J dropped 0 bases, with 6 bases sitting between them. Germline values: CDR1 MNHEY, CDR2 SVGEGT. The CDR3 sequence is CASSYQLSYEQYF. CDR3 DNA sequence: TGTGCCAGCAGTTATCAACTCTCCTACGAGCAGTACTTC.

This clone was picked up many times. The chain uses TRBV18 and TRBJ2-5, with unresolved D. V was trimmed by 6 bases and J by 5 bases, leaving 13 bases between them. CDR1 and CDR2 (germline): KGHSH, LQKENI. The CDR3 has 13 residues. CDR3 DNA sequence: TGTGCCAGCTCCCTCGGCCAGGTGGAGACCCAGTACTTC. This sequence encodes CASSLGQVETQYF.

This clone was detected many times. This chain uses TRBV25-1 with TRBJ2-1, with no clear D. The CDR3 consists of 11 residues. Deletions cut 3 bases from V and 9 bases from J, with 6 bases between. Germline V CDR1 and CDR2: MGHDK, SYGVNS. CDR3 bases: TGTGCCAGCAGTGACCTGTCTGAGCAGTTCTTC. It encodes CASSDLSEQFF. Combining the CDR3 with reference TRBV25-1 and TRBJ2-1 gives the whole variable domain EADIYQTPRYLVIGTGKKITLECSQTMGHDKMYWYQQDPGMELHLIHYSYGVNSTEKGDLSSESTVSRIRTEHFPLTLESARPSHTSQYLCASSDLSEQFFGPGTRLTVL.

In this sample, this clone turned up many times. The chain links TRBV5-1 to TRBJ1-3; D unclear. The CDR3 extends over 15 amino acids. V was trimmed by 0 bases and J by 0 bases, leaving 7 bases between them. Germline loops: CDR1 SGHRS, CDR2 YFSETQ. CDR3 loop: CASSLEGNSGNTIYF. The CDR3 DNA reads TGCGCCAGCAGCTTGGAAGGCAACTCTGGAAACACCATATATTTT.

This clone appeared many times. The rearrangement joins TRBV6-2 or TRBV6-3 to TRBJ2-7; possibly TRBD1 for D (6 bases). Trimming stripped 4 bases from V and 1 base from J, with 23 bases between. The germline CDR1 and CDR2 sequences are MNHEY and SVGEGT. The CDR3 has 18 amino acids. The CDR3 DNA reads as TGTGCCAGCAGTTCACTGTTGGGAAGGACAGCTGGATCCTACGAGCAGTACTTC. It yields the protein CASSSLLGRTAGSYEQYF.

The table lists this clone with many counts. The gene calls are TRBV5-1 and TRBJ2-1; TRBD2 matches at 7 bases. Per germline, CDR1 SGHRS and CDR2 YFSETQ. The CDR3 covers 15 residues. Germline trimming cut 0 bases from V and 7 bases from J; bases unmatched to any gene: 7. The CDR3 coding sequence is TGCGCCAGCAGCTTGGTACCTAGCGGAGGTAATGAGCAGTTCTTC. Its protein is CASSLVPSGGNEQFF.

This clone was seen repeatedly, ten times or more. In nucleotides, the CDR3 is TGTGCCATCAGTGAGTGGGGGAGAGCGGGAGGGCGCACCGGGGAGCTGTTTTTT. The encoded protein is CAISEWGRAGGRTGELFF. The chain employs TRBV10-3 and TRBJ2-2, with 10 bases that match TRBD2. The V gene's germline CDR1 is ENHRY and CDR2 SYGVKD. The CDR3 contains 18 residues. J gave up 4 bases and V 1 base, and 9 bases lay outside the gene matches.

This clone was seen ten or more times. The V and J genes are TRBV5-1 and TRBJ1-1; tentatively, D is TRBD1 (6 bases). Germline lookup yields CDR1 SGHRS and CDR2 YFSETQ. With 2 bases removed from V and 1 base from J, the gap between germline ends came to 9 bases. This CDR3 has 14 residues. This CDR3 is CASSFQQGNTEAFF. The DNA for the CDR3 is TGCGCCAGCAGCTTTCAACAGGGGAACACTGAAGCTTTCTTT. Looking up the rest from reference TRBV5-1 and TRBJ1-1 gives the full variable domain: KAGVTQTPRYLIKTRGQQVTLSCSPISGHRSVSWYQQTPGQGLQFLFEYFSETQRNKGNFPGRFSGRQFSNSRSEMNVSTLELGDSALYLCASSFQQGNTEAFFGQGTRLTVV.